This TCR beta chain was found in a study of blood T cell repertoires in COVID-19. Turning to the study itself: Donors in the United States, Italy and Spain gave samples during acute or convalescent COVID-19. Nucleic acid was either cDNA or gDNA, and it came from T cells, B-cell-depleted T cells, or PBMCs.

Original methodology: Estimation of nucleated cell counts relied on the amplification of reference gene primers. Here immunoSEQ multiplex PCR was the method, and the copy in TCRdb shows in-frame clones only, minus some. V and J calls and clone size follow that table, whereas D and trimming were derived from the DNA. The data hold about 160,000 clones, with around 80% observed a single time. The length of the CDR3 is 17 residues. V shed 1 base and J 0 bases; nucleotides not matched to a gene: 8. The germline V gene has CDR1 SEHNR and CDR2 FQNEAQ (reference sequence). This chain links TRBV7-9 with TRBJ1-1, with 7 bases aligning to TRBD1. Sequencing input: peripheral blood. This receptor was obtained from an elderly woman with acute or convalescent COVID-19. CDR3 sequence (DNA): TGTGCCAGCAGCTTAGTTGGGGGACAGTTTATGAACACTGAAGCTTTCTTT. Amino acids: CASSLVGGQFMNTEAFF.